The clone carrying this TCR beta chain was seen a single time. Its antigen is not known. These data come from a study of blood T cells in healthy people across ages. Primed by a sample-barcoded 5' primer and a J-beta primer mix, a second PCR proceeded for roughly 6 to 12 cycles. TCRdb passed the 5' RACE reads through MiXCR, listing each CDR3 protein once. This sample yields fewer than 950,000 distinct CDR3 sequences, of which 50% to 65% are seen a single time; approximately 40% belongs to the top ten. Study-wide points: Reliance upon unsorted PBMCs precluded definitive naive versus antigen-experienced comparison.

This TCR was sampled from a man older than 75 in good health. The material sequenced was blood.

CDR3 sequence (DNA): TGCGCCAGCAGCTCCCCGGTGGGGGCTGCCAAAAACATTCAGTACTTC. The encoded protein is CASSSPVGAAKNIQYF. The chain carries TRBV5-1 and TRBJ2-4; maybe TRBD1 (6 bases). Deletions cut 3 bases from V and 1 base from J, with 14 bases between. The germline CDR1 and CDR2 sequences are SGHRS and YFSETQ. The CDR3 spans 16 residues.